This paragraph reports one T cell receptor beta chain. This clonotype was recorded at least ten times. Its antigen remains undetermined. A read error may produce the germline difference seen at one junction end. This sample was included in a study of T-cell memory formation after mild COVID-19 (dated by TCRdb to the early 2020s). Background on the whole study: Most TCR sequence clusters were specific to one of the two donors. In a couple of donors, T-cell clones that expanded and contracted after mild COVID-19 were followed by sequencing TCRalpha and TCRbeta repertoires longitudinally. Two young, previously healthy adult volunteers, one female and one male, were included in the cohort. Overall study outcomes, separate from this receptor: The study included only two mild cases, and larger cohorts that include severe cases with pre-infection samples were judged to be necessary. SARS-CoV-2 specificity was not confirmed for the second-wave clones peaking on day 37. Clones that contracted from day 15 to 85 showed balanced CD4/CD8 phenotypes, whereas a second wave of clones that expanded from day 15 to 37 leaned towards CD4+. Some responding clones were detected in pre-infection memory, suggesting pre-existing cross-reactive memory T cells joined the SARS-CoV-2 response. Contracting CD4+ clones were located mainly in the CM and EM memory subsets, whereas CD8+ clones were found to be enriched in EMRA.

Ficoll-Paque density gradient centrifugation was the method used to isolate PBMCs. Sequencer: Illumina NovaSeq 6000. cDNA libraries for TCRalpha and TCRbeta were prepared by 5'RACE using constant-segment primers, with sample barcodes and unique molecular identifiers added. RNA was extracted from every sample with Trizol reagent. Library amplification was performed in two PCR steps, and a second sample barcode and Illumina TruSeq adapters were introduced in the second step. Libraries were sequenced on an Illumina NovaSeq with 2 x 150 bp paired-end reads. In the source study's methods: The reads were demultiplexed and collapsed into UMI-guided consensus sequences using migec v1.2.7. Using mixcr v2.1.11, UMI consensuses were aligned to TRA and TRB V and J templates and then assembled into clonotypes. A clonotype was counted as expanded or contracted only if both edgeR and NoisET called the change significant, with noise models trained on biological replicates. For edgeR calls, the thresholds were a false discovery rate-adjusted p below 0.01 and a log2 fold-change of 1. PCA with hierarchical clustering of max-normalized trajectories of the 1000 most abundant clonotypes was used as exploratory dynamics analysis. The CD4 or CD8 phenotype of responding clones was assigned using the separately sequenced CD4+ and CD8+ repertoires. The raw public data were reprocessed by TCRdb itself: fastp quality trimming at Q25, MiXCR clonotype calling, in-frame beta chains only. Rows matching on CDR3 protein sequence are summarized as one entry with the most common DNA and genes. TCRdb's processing, not the authors' own work, is the source of the V and J calls. This sample comprises tens of thousands of distinct CDR3 sequences, 10% to 15% of them detected only once. Of the sample, over 25% is held by the ten largest clones.

The CDR3 runs 16 residues from the cysteine to the phenylalanine. The read is trimmed to its CDR3 DNA, 48 bases read in frame from base 1. The germline V gene gives CDR1 as SQVTM and CDR2 as ANQGSEA. The sequence was collected from an adult woman who had mild COVID-19 (a few samples of this study predate the infection). The sample titles of this study are shuffled in the database, so cell type and time point are left out; the donor was told from shared clones. Recombination linked TRBV29-1 to TRBJ1-1; 5 matching bases give a weak D call of TRBD1. The sample taken for sequencing was PBMCs or a T cell subset sorted from them (not recorded which). The CDR3: CSVEDPTVGLNPEAFF. DNA sequence: TGCAGCGTTGAAGACCCAACGGTGGGGCTGAACCCTGAAGCTTTCTTT.